This paragraph reports one TCR beta chain. Antigen unknown. TCRdb fed the reads into MiXCR, producing one record per CDR3 protein. The top ten hold roughly 15% of the sample, which has about 310,000 distinct CDR3 sequences, roughly 25% seen once. This entry comes from a study of T cell repertoires in cytomegalovirus infection. About the study: HLA-C-restricted CMV epitopes, recently identified, and well-studied HLA-B-restricted ones were used by the study. Both CMV infection and a matching HLA type were indicated by public TCR beta signatures. Study results and caveats: HLA-C-restricted, CMV-specific TCR beta clonotypes were dominant ex vivo.

The J segment lost 3 bases and the V segment lost 5 bases, leaving 5 bases of the junction unmatched. The CDR3 has 14 amino acids. This TCR derives from a human donor in good health (CMV status not recorded). Some clones in this sample may be carry-over from other donors' samples. This material consisted of cultured PBMCs, taken from culture after CMV antigen stimulation. The J gene is TRBJ1-1, the V gene TRBV12-3 or TRBV12-4, with 8 bases identical to TRBD1. As DNA, the CDR3 is TGTGCCAGCAGTCTCACGACAGGGGACACTGAAGCTTTCTTT. Amino acid sequence: CASSLTTGDTEAFF.